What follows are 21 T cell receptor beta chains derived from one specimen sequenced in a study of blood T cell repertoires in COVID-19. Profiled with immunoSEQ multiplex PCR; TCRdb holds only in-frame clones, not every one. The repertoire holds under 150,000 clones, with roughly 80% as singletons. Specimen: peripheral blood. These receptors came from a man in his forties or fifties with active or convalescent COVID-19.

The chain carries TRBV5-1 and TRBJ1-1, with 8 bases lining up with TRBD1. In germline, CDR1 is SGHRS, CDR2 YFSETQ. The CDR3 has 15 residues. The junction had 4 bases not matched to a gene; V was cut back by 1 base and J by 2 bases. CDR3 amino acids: CASSLWGQANTEAFF. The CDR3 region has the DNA TGCGCCAGCAGCTTGTGGGGACAGGCCAACACTGAAGCTTTCTTT. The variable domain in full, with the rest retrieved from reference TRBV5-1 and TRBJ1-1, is KAGVTQTPRYLIKTRGQQVTLSCSPISGHRSVSWYQQTPGQGLQFLFEYFSETQRNKGNFPGRFSGRQFSNSRSEMNVSTLELGDSALYLCASSLWGQANTEAFFGQGTRLTVV.

The DNA for the CDR3 is TGTGCCAGCAGTTTACAAGCGCCCTACAATGAGCAGTTCTTC. It yields the protein CASSLQAPYNEQFF. This chain joins TRBV28 and TRBJ2-1; D remains ambiguous. V lost 2 bases to trimming and J lost 2 bases, with 7 bases between them. The CDR3 is 14 residues long. Per germline, CDR1 MDHEN and CDR2 SYDVKM.

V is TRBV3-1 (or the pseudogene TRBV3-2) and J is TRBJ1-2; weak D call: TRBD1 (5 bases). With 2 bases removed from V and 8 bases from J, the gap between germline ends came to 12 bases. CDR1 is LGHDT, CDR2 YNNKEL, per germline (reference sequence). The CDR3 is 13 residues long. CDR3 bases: TGTGCCAGCAGCCAACCTCAGGGATTCGGCTACACCTTC. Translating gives CASSQPQGFGYTF.

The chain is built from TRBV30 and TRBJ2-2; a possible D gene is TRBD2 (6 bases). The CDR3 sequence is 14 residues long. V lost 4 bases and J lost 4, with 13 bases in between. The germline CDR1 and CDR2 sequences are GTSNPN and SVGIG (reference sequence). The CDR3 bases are TGTGCCTGGAACGTGGGAGGCTCCACCGGGGAGCTGTTTTTT. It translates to CAWNVGGSTGELFF.

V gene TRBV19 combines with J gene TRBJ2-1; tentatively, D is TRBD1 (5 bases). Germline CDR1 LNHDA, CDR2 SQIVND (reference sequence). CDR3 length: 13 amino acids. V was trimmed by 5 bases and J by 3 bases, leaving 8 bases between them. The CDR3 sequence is CASSVDSYNEQFF. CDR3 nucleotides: TGTGCCAGTAGTGTCGACAGCTACAATGAGCAGTTCTTC.

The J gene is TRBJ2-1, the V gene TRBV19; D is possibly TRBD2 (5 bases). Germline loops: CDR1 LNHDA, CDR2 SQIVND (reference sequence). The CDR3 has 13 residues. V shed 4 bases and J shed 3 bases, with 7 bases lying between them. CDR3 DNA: TGTGCCAGTAGTAGAGCGGACTACAATGAGCAGTTCTTC. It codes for CASSRADYNEQFF.

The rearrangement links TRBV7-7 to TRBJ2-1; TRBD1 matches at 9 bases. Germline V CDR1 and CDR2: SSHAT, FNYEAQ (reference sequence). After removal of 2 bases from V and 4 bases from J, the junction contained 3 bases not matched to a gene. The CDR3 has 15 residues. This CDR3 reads CASSLTGGPYNEQFF. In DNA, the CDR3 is TGTGCCAGCAGCTTAACAGGGGGCCCGTACAATGAGCAGTTCTTC. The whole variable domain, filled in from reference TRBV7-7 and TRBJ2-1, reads GAGVSQSPRYKVTKRGQDVTLRCDPISSHATLYWYQQALGQGPEFLTYFNYEAQPDKSGLPSDRFSAERPEGSISTLTIQRTEQRDSAMYRCASSLTGGPYNEQFFGPGTRLTVL.

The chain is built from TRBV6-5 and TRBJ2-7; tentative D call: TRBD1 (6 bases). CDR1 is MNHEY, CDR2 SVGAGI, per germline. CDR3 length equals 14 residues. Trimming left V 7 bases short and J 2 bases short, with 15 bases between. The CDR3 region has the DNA TGTGCCAGCACCCCCGAGGGACACACCTACGAGCAGTACTTC. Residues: CASTPEGHTYEQYF.

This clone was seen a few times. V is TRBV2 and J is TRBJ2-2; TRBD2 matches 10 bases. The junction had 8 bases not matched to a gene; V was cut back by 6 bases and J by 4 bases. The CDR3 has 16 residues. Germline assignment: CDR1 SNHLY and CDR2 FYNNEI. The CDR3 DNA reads TGTGCCAGCAGGTCTGGAGCGGGAGGGGGCACCGGGGAGCTGTTTTTT. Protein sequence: CASRSGAGGGTGELFF. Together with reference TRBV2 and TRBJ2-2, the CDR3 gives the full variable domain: EPEVTQTPSHQVTQMGQEVILRCVPISNHLYFYWYRQILGQKVEFLVSFYNNEISEKSEIFDDQFSVERPDGSNFTLKIRSTKLEDSAMYFCASRSGAGGGTGELFFGEGSRLTVL.

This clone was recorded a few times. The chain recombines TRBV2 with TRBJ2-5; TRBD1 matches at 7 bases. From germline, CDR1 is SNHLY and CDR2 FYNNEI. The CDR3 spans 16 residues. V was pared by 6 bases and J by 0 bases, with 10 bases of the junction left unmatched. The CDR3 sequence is CASRAAYDRDQETQYF. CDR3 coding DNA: TGTGCCAGCAGAGCCGCCTACGACAGGGACCAAGAGACCCAGTACTTC.

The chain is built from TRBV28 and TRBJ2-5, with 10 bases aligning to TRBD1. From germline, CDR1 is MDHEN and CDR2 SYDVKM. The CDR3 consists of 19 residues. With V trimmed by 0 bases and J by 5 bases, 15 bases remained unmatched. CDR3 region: CASSLWTPAGQGMGETQYF. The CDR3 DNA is TGTGCCAGCAGTTTATGGACCCCAGCGGGACAGGGGATGGGGGAGACCCAGTACTTC.

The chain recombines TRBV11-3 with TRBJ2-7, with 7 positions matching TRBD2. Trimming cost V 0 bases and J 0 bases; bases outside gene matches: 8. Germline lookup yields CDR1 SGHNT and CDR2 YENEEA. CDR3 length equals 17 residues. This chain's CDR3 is CASSLDHEWDYSYEQYF. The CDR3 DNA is TGTGCCAGCAGCTTAGATCATGAATGGGACTACTCCTACGAGCAGTACTTC.

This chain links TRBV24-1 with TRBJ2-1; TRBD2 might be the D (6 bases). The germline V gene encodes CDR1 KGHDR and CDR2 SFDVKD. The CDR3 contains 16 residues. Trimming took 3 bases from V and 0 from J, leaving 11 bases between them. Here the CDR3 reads CATSDGTGRSYNEQFF. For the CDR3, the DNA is TGTGCCACCAGTGATGGGACTGGCCGCTCCTACAATGAGCAGTTCTTC.

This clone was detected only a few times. CDR3 sequence reads: CASSPISRRGGEAFF. The CDR3 DNA is TGTGCCAGCAGCCCTATATCTAGGAGGGGCGGGGAAGCTTTCTTT. V is TRBV7-9 and J is TRBJ1-1; tentative D call: TRBD1 (5 bases). The V gene's germline CDR1 is SEHNR and CDR2 FQNEAQ (reference sequence). The CDR3 has 15 residues. V dropped 5 bases and J dropped 8 bases, with 21 bases sitting between them.

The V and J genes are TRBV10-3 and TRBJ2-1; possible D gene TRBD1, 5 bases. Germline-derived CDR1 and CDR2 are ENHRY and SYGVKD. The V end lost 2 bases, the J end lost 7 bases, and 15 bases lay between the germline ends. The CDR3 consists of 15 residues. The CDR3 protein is CAISEIKGERNEQFF. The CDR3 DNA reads TGTGCCATCAGTGAGATCAAAGGGGAAAGGAATGAGCAGTTCTTC.

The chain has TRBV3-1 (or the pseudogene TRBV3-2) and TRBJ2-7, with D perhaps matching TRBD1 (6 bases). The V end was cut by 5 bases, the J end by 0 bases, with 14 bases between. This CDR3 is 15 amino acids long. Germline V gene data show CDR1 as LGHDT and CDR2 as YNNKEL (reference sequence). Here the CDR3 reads CASSYGAGVSYEQYF. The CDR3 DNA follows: TGTGCCAGCAGCTACGGAGCAGGGGTCTCCTACGAGCAGTACTTC.

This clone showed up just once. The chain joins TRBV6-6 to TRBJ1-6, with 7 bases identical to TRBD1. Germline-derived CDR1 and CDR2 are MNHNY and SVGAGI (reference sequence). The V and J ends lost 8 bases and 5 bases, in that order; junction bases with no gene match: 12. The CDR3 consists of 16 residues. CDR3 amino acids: CASSFTGTADNSPLHF. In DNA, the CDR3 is TGTGCCAGCTCTTTTACCGGGACAGCTGATAATTCACCCCTCCACTTT.

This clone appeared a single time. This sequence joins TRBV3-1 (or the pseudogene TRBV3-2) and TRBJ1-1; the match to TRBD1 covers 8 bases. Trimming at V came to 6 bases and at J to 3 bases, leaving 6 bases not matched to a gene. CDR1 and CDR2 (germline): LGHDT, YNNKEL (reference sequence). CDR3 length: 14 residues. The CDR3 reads CASRRTDRDTEAFF. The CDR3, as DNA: TGTGCCAGCAGGCGAACGGACAGGGACACTGAAGCTTTCTTT.

CDR3 in amino acids: CASSEEGRDYGYTF. The CDR3 nucleotides are TGTGCCAGCAGTGAAGAGGGCAGGGACTATGGCTACACCTTC. The chain has TRBV2 and TRBJ1-2, with D tentatively TRBD1 (5 bases). The ends were cut back, 1 base at V and 3 bases at J, with 9 bases in the middle. The CDR3 totals 14 residues. The germline gives CDR1 SNHLY, CDR2 FYNNEI.

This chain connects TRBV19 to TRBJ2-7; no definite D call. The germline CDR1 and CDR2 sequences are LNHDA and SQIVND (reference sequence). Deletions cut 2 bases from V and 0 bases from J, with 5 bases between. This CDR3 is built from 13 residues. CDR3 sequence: CASSISVSYEQYF. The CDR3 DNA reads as TGTGCCAGTAGTATATCAGTCTCCTACGAGCAGTACTTC.

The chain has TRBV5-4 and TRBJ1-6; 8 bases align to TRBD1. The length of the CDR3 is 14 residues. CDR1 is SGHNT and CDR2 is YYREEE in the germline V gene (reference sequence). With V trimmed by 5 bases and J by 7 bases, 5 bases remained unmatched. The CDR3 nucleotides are TGTGCCAGCAGTGAGGGACAGGCGAATTCACCCCTCCACTTT. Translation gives CASSEGQANSPLHF.